The 26 T cell receptor beta chains given below trace back to one sample, sequenced in a study of blood T cell repertoires in COVID-19. The table came from immunoSEQ multiplex PCR; TCRdb's copy has only in-frame clones and leaves some out. This sample has 300,000 to 400,000 clones, with about nine tenths found just once. The sequencing sample was made of peripheral blood. The receptors originated from a woman aged 50 to 60 with COVID-19, enrolled during active disease.

The sample holds a few counts of this clone. The rearrangement uses TRBV5-6 and TRBJ2-7; 9 positions agree with TRBD1. Germline trimming cut 1 base from V and 2 bases from J; bases unmatched to any gene: 13. CDR1 and CDR2 (germline): SGHDT, YYEEEE. The CDR3 contains 18 residues. The CDR3 sequence is CASSLYAGGTGRTYEQYF. The CDR3 bases are TGTGCCAGCAGCTTGTATGCCGGGGGGACAGGGAGGACCTACGAGCAGTACTTC.

The gene calls are TRBV7-8 and TRBJ2-5; D possibly corresponds to TRBD2 (6 bases). Germline V gives CDR1 SGHVS, CDR2 FQNEAQ. Trimming left V 1 base short and J 1 base short, with 13 bases between. CDR3 length: 16 residues. The CDR3 bases are TGTGCCAGCAGCTTAGTGCCCATGGGACTCCAAGAGACCCAGTACTTC. It yields the protein CASSLVPMGLQETQYF.

This chain joins TRBV24-1 and TRBJ2-1, with TRBD2 identical over 8 bases. Germline CDR1 KGHDR, CDR2 SFDVKD. The CDR3 runs 16 residues. Trimming at V came to 3 bases and at J to 4 bases, leaving 7 bases not matched to a gene. Here the CDR3 reads CATSDPTSGAYNEQFF. Written as DNA, the CDR3 is TGTGCCACCAGTGATCCCACTAGCGGAGCGTACAATGAGCAGTTCTTC.

V usage is TRBV18 and J usage is TRBJ2-3; the match to TRBD2 covers 8 bases. The junction had 5 bases not matched to a gene; V was cut back by 1 base and J by 5 bases. The CDR3 runs to 15 residues. From germline, CDR1 is KGHSH and CDR2 LQKENI. The CDR3 protein is CASSPLAGREDTQYF. Here the CDR3 DNA reads TGTGCCAGCTCACCACTAGCGGGAAGAGAAGATACGCAGTATTTT.

The V gene is TRBV6-5, the J gene TRBJ2-5, with 7 bases matching TRBD1. Germline V gene lookup returns CDR1 MNHEY and CDR2 SVGAGI. This CDR3 comprises 15 residues. Germline trimming cut 2 bases from V and 5 bases from J; bases unmatched to any gene: 8. CDR3 DNA sequence: TGTGCCAGCAGTTACACAATTACAGGGGTGGAGACCCAGTACTTC. This codes for CASSYTITGVETQYF.

This sequence joins TRBV5-1 and TRBJ2-3, with 9 bases aligning to TRBD1. V shed 3 bases, J shed 2 bases, and the junction held 7 bases outside the gene matches. Per the germline V gene, CDR1 is SGHRS and CDR2 is YFSETQ. The CDR3 is 16 residues long. This CDR3 reads CASSYRTGANTDTQYF. The CDR3 coding sequence is TGCGCCAGCAGCTACCGGACAGGGGCGAACACAGATACGCAGTATTTT.

The rearrangement joins TRBV11-2 to TRBJ2-1, with 9 bases that match TRBD2. Germline-derived CDR1 and CDR2 are SGHAT and FQNNGV. This CDR3 contains 13 residues. Trimming took 10 bases from V and 5 from J; bases not matched to a gene: 6. CDR3: CATWTSDHNEQFF. Here the CDR3 DNA reads TGTGCCACCTGGACTAGCGATCACAATGAGCAGTTCTTC.

The CDR3 nucleotides are TGCAGCGTTGGGATCCGGCAGGGGGGTGGTACCGGGGAGCTGTTTTTT. This gives the protein CSVGIRQGGGTGELFF. The chain links TRBV29-1 to TRBJ2-2; a possible D gene is TRBD1 (7 bases). The CDR3 contains 16 residues. CDR1 is SQVTM, CDR2 ANQGSEA, per germline. The ends were cut back, 4 bases at V and 5 bases at J, with 20 bases in the middle.

This sequence joins TRBV6-6 and TRBJ1-5; TRBD1 aligns across 7 bases. This CDR3 comprises 14 residues. From germline, CDR1 is MNHNY and CDR2 SVGAGI (reference sequence). After removal of 4 bases from V and 7 bases from J, the junction contained 7 bases not matched to a gene. This chain's CDR3 is CASSLGGEEQPQHF. The DNA of the CDR3 is TGTGCCAGCAGTTTAGGGGGCGAAGAGCAGCCCCAGCATTTT.

The V and J genes are TRBV5-5 and TRBJ1-4; 7 bases map to TRBD1. The trim removed 2 bases at V and 6 bases at J, leaving 1 base unmatched. This CDR3 comprises 13 residues. The V gene's germline CDR1 is SGHKS and CDR2 YYEKEE (reference sequence). CDR3 region: CASSLGTDEKLFF. The DNA for the CDR3 is TGTGCCAGCAGCTTAGGGACAGATGAAAAACTGTTTTTT.

V is TRBV27 and J is TRBJ1-1, with TRBD1 matching over 7 bases. CDR1 and CDR2 (germline): MNHEY, SMNVEV (reference sequence). The ends lost 5 bases at V and 1 base at J; junction bases unmatched: 4. This CDR3 spans 14 amino acids. Here the CDR3 reads CASSPDRPNTEAFF. CDR3 coding DNA: TGTGCCAGCAGTCCGGACAGGCCGAACACTGAAGCTTTCTTT.

This clone was observed a handful of times. This chain joins TRBV27 and TRBJ1-2; 8 nucleotides align to TRBD1. This CDR3 has 15 residues. Losses at the gene ends were 2 bases for V and 8 bases for J; bases not matched to a gene: 10. Per the germline V gene, CDR1 is MNHEY and CDR2 is SMNVEV (reference sequence). The chain's CDR3 is CASSLRQGAFQGYTF. For the CDR3, the DNA is TGTGCCAGCAGTTTACGGCAGGGGGCGTTTCAGGGCTACACCTTC.

There are many counts of this clone. V and J are TRBV29-1 and TRBJ1-1; no reliable D call. This CDR3 contains 10 residues. V was shortened by 5 bases and J by 7 bases, with 8 bases between the two germline ends. Germline V gives CDR1 SQVTM, CDR2 ANQGSEA. DNA for the CDR3: TGCAGCGTTTTTCAGAATGAAGCTTTCTTT. It translates to CSVFQNEAFF.

This chain connects TRBV9 to TRBJ2-7, with 8 bases aligning to TRBD2. Per the germline V gene, CDR1 is SGDLS and CDR2 is YYNGEE. This CDR3 comprises 17 residues. V lost 3 bases to trimming and J lost 3 bases; unmatched junction nucleotides: 14. The chain's CDR3 is CASSETPGGSGSYEQYF. In nucleotides, the CDR3 is TGTGCCAGCAGCGAGACCCCAGGAGGAAGCGGGAGCTACGAGCAGTACTTC.

The chain uses TRBV5-1 and TRBJ1-2, with a possible D match to TRBD1 (6 bases). The germline V gene has CDR1 SGHRS and CDR2 YFSETQ. CDR3 size: 14 residues. Trimming removed 4 bases at V and 6 bases at J, with 16 bases between. CDR3 DNA sequence: TGCGCCAGCAGCCTCAGGACGGGACAAGATGGCTACACCTTC. Its protein product is CASSLRTGQDGYTF.

The chain is built from TRBV18 and TRBJ2-3; D is perhaps TRBD1 (6 bases). Germline loops: CDR1 KGHSH, CDR2 LQKENI. There are 17 residues in the CDR3. The V and J ends lost 3 bases and 4 bases respectively, with 20 bases between them. The CDR3, as DNA: TGTGCCAGCTCACCCACCGGACAGCCTAAAAGTGCAGATACGCAGTATTTT. Amino acids: CASSPTGQPKSADTQYF.

This chain joins TRBV11-3 and TRBJ2-1, with 10 nucleotides matching TRBD2. CDR3 length equals 15 residues. From germline, CDR1 is SGHNT and CDR2 YENEEA. J was trimmed by 7 bases and V by 1 base; bases with no gene match: 4. The CDR3 DNA is TGTGCCAGCAGCTTAGGGGCTAGCGGGAGAAATGAGCAGTTCTTC. Translation gives CASSLGASGRNEQFF.

The chain uses TRBV24-1 and TRBJ1-2, with 8 nucleotides matching TRBD1. Germline loops: CDR1 KGHDR, CDR2 SFDVKD. The CDR3 has 13 amino acids. V lost 4 bases to trimming and J lost 8 bases; unmatched junction nucleotides: 5. Here the CDR3 DNA reads TGTGCCACCAGTGAACAGACAGGGGCCGGCTACACCTTC. Translating it yields CATSEQTGAGYTF.

This sequence joins TRBV5-1 and TRBJ2-7; D possibly corresponds to TRBD1 (6 bases). V was cut by 6 bases and J by 1 base, with 11 bases left in between. Germline-derived CDR1 and CDR2 are SGHRS and YFSETQ. The CDR3 sequence is 13 residues long. CDR3 coding DNA: TGCGCCAGCACCGCTACAGGGTCCTACGAGCAGTACTTC. Translating it yields CASTATGSYEQYF.

The V and J genes are TRBV19 and TRBJ2-1; the D is unclear. Germline lookup yields CDR1 LNHDA and CDR2 SQIVND (reference sequence). V was clipped by 4 bases and J by 6 bases, with 10 bases between them. This CDR3 has 13 residues. The CDR3 nucleotides read TGTGCCAGTAGTAACGGGTGGGTCAATGAGCAGTTCTTC. Translated: CASSNGWVNEQFF. The variable domain in full, with the rest retrieved from reference TRBV19 and TRBJ2-1, is DGGITQSPKYLFRKEGQNVTLSCEQNLNHDAMYWYRQDPGQGLRLIYYSQIVNDFQKGDIAEGYSVSREKKESFPLTVTSAQKNPTAFYLCASSNGWVNEQFFGPGTRLTVL.

The V call is TRBV7-6, the J call TRBJ2-7, with 13 bases fitting TRBD2. This CDR3 is built from 22 residues. The trim removed 5 bases at V and 6 bases at J, leaving 28 bases unmatched. Germline CDR1 and CDR2: SGHVS and FNYEAQ. The CDR3 region is CASSPRTGLSGTSGTPVGEQYF. The CDR3 DNA sequence: TGTGCCAGCAGCCCCAGGACAGGGCTAAGCGGGACTAGCGGGACGCCGGTGGGCGAGCAGTACTTC. The entire variable domain, with the rest obtained from reference TRBV7-6 and TRBJ2-7, is as follows: GAGVSQSPRYKVTKRGQDVALRCDPISGHVSLYWYRQALGQGPEFLTYFNYEAQQDKSGLPNDRFSAERPEGSISTLTIQRTEQRDSAMYRCASSPRTGLSGTSGTPVGEQYFGPGTRLTVT.

The chain has TRBV12-5 and TRBJ1-1; 10 bases line up with TRBD1. Looked up from germline, CDR1 is LGHNT and CDR2 is FRNRAP. CDR3 length equals 15 residues. Germline trimming cut 6 bases from V and 4 bases from J; bases unmatched to any gene: 8. CDR3 nucleotide sequence: TGTGCTAGTGGCACACCCCGGACAGGGGGCACTGAAGCTTTCTTT. Its protein product is CASGTPRTGGTEAFF.

The chain combines TRBV27 with TRBJ1-2, with a weak D call TRBD1 (5 bases). Germline CDR1 MNHEY, CDR2 SMNVEV (reference sequence). Trimming pared 2 bases from V and 2 bases from J, leaving 12 bases between. The CDR3 contains 15 residues. CDR3 in amino acids: CASSLAAGVNYGYTF. The DNA for the CDR3 is TGTGCCAGCAGTTTAGCCGCGGGGGTCAACTATGGCTACACCTTC.

This chain uses TRBV7-2 with TRBJ2-1; 7 nucleotides agree with TRBD2. Germline V gene sequence: CDR1 SGHTA, CDR2 FQGNSA. CDR3 length: 15 amino acids. J lost 5 bases, V lost 1 base, and 5 bases had no gene match. The CDR3 DNA is TGTGCCAGCAGCTTAGATCGGCTAGCGGACAATGAGCAGTTCTTC. It encodes CASSLDRLADNEQFF.

J is TRBJ2-1 and V is TRBV6-1; 8 positions agree with TRBD1. V trimming: 1 base; J trimming: 12 bases; junction bases outside the gene matches: 17. The CDR3 is made up of 17 amino acids. Germline CDR1 is MNHNS and CDR2 is SASEGT. The CDR3 reads CASSEGGTWTGKFVQFF. The CDR3 nucleotides are TGTGCCAGCAGTGAAGGGGGTACCTGGACAGGGAAATTCGTGCAGTTCTTC.

This chain uses TRBV11-3 with TRBJ2-7, with 7 nucleotides matching TRBD2. The CDR3 spans 13 residues. CDR1 and CDR2 from the germline V gene are SGHNT and YENEEA. V lost 7 bases and J lost 4; bases outside the gene matches: 7. DNA for the CDR3: TGTGCCAGCAACTGGGCAGCGGGATACGAGCAGTACTTC. It codes for CASNWAAGYEQYF.